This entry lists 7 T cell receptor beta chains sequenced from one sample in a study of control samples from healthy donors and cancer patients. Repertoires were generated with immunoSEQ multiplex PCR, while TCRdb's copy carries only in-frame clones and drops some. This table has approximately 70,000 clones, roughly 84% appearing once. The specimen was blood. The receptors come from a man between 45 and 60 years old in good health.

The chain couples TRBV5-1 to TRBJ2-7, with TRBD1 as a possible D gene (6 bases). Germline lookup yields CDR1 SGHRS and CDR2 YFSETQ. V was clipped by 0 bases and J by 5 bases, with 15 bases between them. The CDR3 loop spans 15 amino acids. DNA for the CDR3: TGCGCCAGCAGCTTGGCCCTTACAGGGACCGACGAGCAGTACTTC. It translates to CASSLALTGTDEQYF.

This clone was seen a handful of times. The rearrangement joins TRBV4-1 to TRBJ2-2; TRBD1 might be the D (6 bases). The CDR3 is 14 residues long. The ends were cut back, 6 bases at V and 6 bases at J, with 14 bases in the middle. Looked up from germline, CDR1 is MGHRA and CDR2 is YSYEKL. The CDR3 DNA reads TGCGCCAGCAGTCGTAGAGCAGGGGCCGGGGAGCTGTTTTTT. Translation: CASSRRAGAGELFF.

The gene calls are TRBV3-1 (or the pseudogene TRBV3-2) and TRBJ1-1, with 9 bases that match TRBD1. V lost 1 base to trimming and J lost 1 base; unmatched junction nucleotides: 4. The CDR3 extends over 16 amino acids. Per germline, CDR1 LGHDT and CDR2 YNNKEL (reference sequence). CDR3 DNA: TGTGCCAGCAGCCAAGCTCGGGGACAGGGGAACACTGAAGCTTTCTTT. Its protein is CASSQARGQGNTEAFF.

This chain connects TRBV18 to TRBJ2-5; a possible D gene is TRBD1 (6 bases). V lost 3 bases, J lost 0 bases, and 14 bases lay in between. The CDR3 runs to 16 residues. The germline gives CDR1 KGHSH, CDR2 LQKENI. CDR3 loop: CASSPLGARNQETQYF. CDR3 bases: TGTGCCAGCTCACCTCTGGGGGCAAGAAACCAAGAGACCCAGTACTTC. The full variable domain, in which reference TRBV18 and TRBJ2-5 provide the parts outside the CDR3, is NAGVMQNPRHLVRRRGQEARLRCSPMKGHSHVYWYRQLPEEGLKFMVYLQKENIIDESGMPKERFSAEFPKEGPSILRIQQVVRGDSAAYFCASSPLGARNQETQYFGPGTRLLVL.

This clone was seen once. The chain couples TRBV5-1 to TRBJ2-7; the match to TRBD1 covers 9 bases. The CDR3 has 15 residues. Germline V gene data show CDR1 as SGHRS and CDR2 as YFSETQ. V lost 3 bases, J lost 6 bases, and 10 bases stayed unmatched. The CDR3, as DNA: TGCGCCAGCAGCTCGTTGCGACAGGGGGAGGGCGAGCAGTACTTC. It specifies CASSSLRQGEGEQYF. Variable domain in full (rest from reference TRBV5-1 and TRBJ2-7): KAGVTQTPRYLIKTRGQQVTLSCSPISGHRSVSWYQQTPGQGLQFLFEYFSETQRNKGNFPGRFSGRQFSNSRSEMNVSTLELGDSALYLCASSSLRQGEGEQYFGPGTRLTVT.

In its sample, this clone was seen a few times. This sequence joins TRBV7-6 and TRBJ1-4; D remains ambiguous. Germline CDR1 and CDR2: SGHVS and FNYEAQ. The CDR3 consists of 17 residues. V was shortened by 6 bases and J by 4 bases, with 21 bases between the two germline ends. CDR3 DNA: TGTGCCAGCAGTCCTGAATCCGGGTTCCCCGTTAATGAAAAACTGTTTTTT. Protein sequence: CASSPESGFPVNEKLFF.

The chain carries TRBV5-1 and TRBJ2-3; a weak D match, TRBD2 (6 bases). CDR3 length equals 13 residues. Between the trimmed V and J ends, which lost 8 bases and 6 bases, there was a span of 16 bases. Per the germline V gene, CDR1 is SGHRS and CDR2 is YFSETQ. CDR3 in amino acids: CASSGTVPDTQYF. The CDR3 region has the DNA TGCGCCAGTAGCGGCACCGTGCCCGATACGCAGTATTTT.